The rows below give T cell receptor beta chains drawn from one sample of a study of shared clonotypes between healthy human individuals. Clones were sequenced by immunoSEQ multiplex PCR, and TCRdb holds only the in-frame ones, with some missing. The sample includes about 1 million clones, around 74% of them seen just once. Sample: memory CD4+ T cells sorted from blood. The receptors derive from a man aged 18 to 29 in good health. CDR3s include the opening cysteine and the closing phenylalanine or tryptophan. Fields, in order: V gene, J gene, CDR3 protein.

>TRBV6-1|TRBJ1-4
CASRPQAKGEKLFF
>TRBV4-3|TRBJ2-4
CASSQDRVGIQYF
>TRBV6-4|TRBJ1-2
CARRFGTGGGYTF
>TRBV28|TRBJ1-2
CASSSGPSHYGYTF
>TRBV18|TRBJ1-1
CASSLGQVYSAFF
>TRBV14|TRBJ1-1
CASSRQRNTEAFF
>TRBV28|TRBJ1-4
CASSYTGSQGEKLFF
>TRBV19|TRBJ1-5
CASSIGSRRNSNQPQHF
>TRBV30|TRBJ2-5
CAWSGGYQETQYF
>TRBV28|TRBJ1-4
CASSLFRDRDEKLFF
>TRBV6-1|TRBJ2-7
CASSATPGEQYF
>TRBV5-1|TRBJ2-3
CASSLEPLAGGVRRTDTQYF
>TRBV5-1|TRBJ2-2
CASSYGQVLINTGELFF
>TRBV7-9|TRBJ1-2
CASSSRIGLLGGYTF
>TRBV30|TRBJ2-5
CAWSGRLTGAGETQYF
>TRBV19|TRBJ2-7
CASSKTVGTNFYEQYF
>TRBV15|TRBJ2-1
CATSPTFGSYNEQFF
>TRBV4-1|TRBJ2-2
CASSQGRNTGELFF
>TRBV5-1|TRBJ1-5
CASSFGPDQPQHF
>TRBV12-2|TRBJ2-5
CASRLAMEASKTQYF
>TRBV6-5|TRBJ2-2
CASSYFTGGTGELFF
>TRBV5-4|TRBJ1-1
CASRIAGQVNTEAFF
>TRBV27|TRBJ2-1
CASSHRTSGGYNEQFF
>TRBV28|TRBJ1-1
CATFRDSRGTEAFF
>TRBV23-1|TRBJ1-5
CASSPLLAQHF
>TRBV6-5|TRBJ2-5
CASSVSLPRETQYF
>TRBV5-1|TRBJ2-3
CASRVALSTDTQYF
>TRBV5-8|TRBJ1-2
CASSPDRSGYGYTF
>TRBV6-1|TRBJ2-7
CASGRGRYEQYF